This record looks at one T cell receptor (beta chain) sequence and its context. Its antigen is undetermined. Each subset's genomic DNA was shared equally among a number of immunoSEQ plates. This table comes from immunoSEQ multiplex PCR, and its TCRdb copy is limited to in-frame clones, with some not included. The sample lists roughly 660,000 clones, about 90% occurring once. Germline loops: CDR1 SGDLS, CDR2 YYNGEE. V was shortened by 0 bases and J by 0 bases, with 4 bases between the two germline ends. CDR3 length: 15 amino acids. This record belongs to a study of shared clonotypes between healthy human individuals. Whole-study findings and limits: Generation probabilities of non-shared clonotypes were lower (relative to those shared by all four donors). Rarefaction analysis demonstrated incomplete sorted-subset sequencing notwithstanding large depth.

The sequencing input was memory CD8+ T cells from PBMCs. Subset described: CD45RO+ cells pooled with CCR7-negative TemRA cells. This chain joins TRBV9 and TRBJ2-6; D call uncertain. The origin of this receptor is a man between 18 and 35 years old in good health. Some clones in this sample may be carry-over from other donors' samples. CDR3 protein: CASSVDLSGANVLTF. The CDR3 region has the DNA TGTGCCAGCAGCGTAGACCTCTCTGGGGCCAACGTCCTGACTTTC.